One sample yielded the 19 T cell receptor beta chains listed below, sequenced in a study of T cells in Graves' hyperthyroidism and ophthalmopathy. Authors of the study amplified TCR beta CDR3 regions from RNA transcripts. The HTBI primer set served for first-round RT-PCR of the TCR CDR3. TCRdb processed the multiplex PCR reads anew with MiXCR; each CDR3 protein has one entry. The sample contains fewer than 550,000 distinct CDR3 sequences, approximately 14% of which appear only once. The sequenced sample consisted of blood. All receptors derive from a woman under 30 with Graves' hyperthyroidism.

Of note for this clonotype: The junction shows a germline mismatch at one end, possibly a read error. This chain joins TRBV3-1 and TRBJ1-1, with 8 bases aligning to TRBD1. There are 16 residues in the CDR3. Per germline, CDR1 LGHDT and CDR2 YNNKEL (reference sequence). The CDR3 spells CASSLSGTGTNTEAFF. CDR3 coding DNA: TGTGCCAGCAGCCTGAGCGGGACAGGAACGAACACTGAAGCCTTCTTT.

This clonotype has at least ten counts. V gene TRBV2 combines with J gene TRBJ1-5; D is undetermined. Per germline, CDR1 SNHLY and CDR2 FYNNEI. Trimming left V 4 bases short and J 7 bases short, with 14 bases between. CDR3 length equals 14 residues. The CDR3 DNA reads as TGTGCCAGCAGTGCTGGGTCGAAAGCCCAGCCCCAGCATTTT. This translates into CASSAGSKAQPQHF. The variable domain in full, completed from reference TRBV2 and TRBJ1-5, reads EPEVTQTPSHQVTQMGQEVILRCVPISNHLYFYWYRQILGQKVEFLVSFYNNEISEKSEIFDDQFSVERPDGSNFTLKIRSTKLEDSAMYFCASSAGSKAQPQHFGDGTRLSIL.

In this sample, this clonotype turned up a few times. This sequence joins TRBV20-1 and TRBJ1-4; D remains ambiguous. The CDR3 length is 12 residues. The germline CDR1 and CDR2 sequences are DFQATT and SNEGSKA (reference sequence). Trimming shortened V by 2 bases and J by 5 bases, and 6 bases separated the two germline ends. CDR3 nucleotide sequence: TGCAGTGCTAGATCCGGGAATGAAAAACTGTTTTTT. Translating gives CSARSGNEKLFF.

This sequence joins TRBV5-4 and TRBJ2-6; the match to TRBD2 covers 9 bases. Germline values: CDR1 SGHNT, CDR2 YYREEE (reference sequence). The CDR3 is 18 amino acids. V trimming: 0 bases; J trimming: 0 bases; junction bases outside the gene matches: 4. DNA of the CDR3: TGTGCCAGCAGCTTGGGTGGTAGCGGGAGCTCTGGGGCCAACGTCCTGACTTTC. It is translated as CASSLGGSGSSGANVLTF.

There are many counts of this clonotype. The chain joins TRBV7-2 to TRBJ2-7, with 9 bases aligning to TRBD1. CDR1 SGHTA and CDR2 FQGNSA come from the germline V gene. The CDR3 consists of 15 residues. The junction had 4 bases not matched to a gene; V was cut back by 1 base and J by 3 bases. The CDR3 region has the DNA TGTGCCAGCAGCTTAGTAGGGACAGGGATCTACGAGCAGTACTTC. It specifies CASSLVGTGIYEQYF.

This clonotype was detected many times. The rearrangement uses TRBV11-2 and TRBJ2-7; 8 nucleotides align to TRBD1. Germline lookup yields CDR1 SGHAT and CDR2 FQNNGV. The J segment lost 4 bases and the V segment lost 4 bases, leaving 6 bases of the junction unmatched. CDR3 length: 14 residues. This chain's CDR3 is CASSSQGAGYEQYF. The CDR3 DNA sequence: TGTGCCAGCAGCTCCCAGGGGGCTGGGTACGAGCAGTACTTC.

This clonotype appeared many times. The rearrangement links TRBV7-8 to TRBJ2-1; TRBD2 aligns across 8 bases. The CDR3 has 15 amino acids. V shed 4 bases, J shed 10 bases, and the junction held 12 bases outside the gene matches. The germline V gene encodes CDR1 SGHVS and CDR2 FQNEAQ. The CDR3 DNA follows: TGTGCCAGCAGCTACCGTATCGGGGGGGTGAAGGAGCAGTTCTTC. This codes for CASSYRIGGVKEQFF. Variable domain in full (rest from reference TRBV7-8 and TRBJ2-1): GAGVSQSPRYKVAKRGQDVALRCDPISGHVSLFWYQQALGQGPEFLTYFQNEAQLDKSGLPSDRFFAERPEGSVSTLKIQRTQQEDSAVYLCASSYRIGGVKEQFFGPGTRLTVL.

This clonotype appeared a few times. The chain employs TRBV24-1 and TRBJ2-2; unclear D gene. Between the trimmed V and J ends, which lost 3 bases and 4 bases, there was a span of 20 bases. The CDR3 loop spans 18 amino acids. Germline loops: CDR1 KGHDR, CDR2 SFDVKD. The chain's CDR3 is CATSDPGTSSRGTGELFF. Here the CDR3 DNA reads TGTGCCACCAGTGATCCCGGTACATCATCTCGCGGCACCGGGGAGCTGTTTTTT.

J is TRBJ2-7 and V is TRBV27, with D unclear. The CDR3 is 13 amino acids. The germline CDR1 and CDR2 sequences are MNHEY and SMNVEV (reference sequence). Trimming took off 4 bases at V and 3 bases at J, with 10 bases between the two ends. CDR3 residues: CASSYYINYEQYF. CDR3 sequence (DNA): TGTGCCAGCAGTTACTACATAAACTACGAGCAGTACTTC.

In its sample, this clonotype was seen many times. V and J are TRBV28 and TRBJ2-3, with 11 bases lining up with TRBD2. Germline V gives CDR1 MDHEN, CDR2 SYDVKM. Unmatched junction bases numbered 6, after V lost 5 bases and J lost 2 bases. The CDR3 sequence is 16 residues long. The CDR3 DNA is TGTGCCAGCAGTATCCGGACTAGCGGGTTCACAGATACGCAGTATTTT. Protein product: CASSIRTSGFTDTQYF.

The DNA of the CDR3 is TGTGCCAGCAGCTCGGGGGGGACGGTGAACACTGAAGCTTTCTTT. As protein: CASSSGGTVNTEAFF. V is TRBV13 and J is TRBJ1-1; D might be TRBD1 (5 bases). The CDR3 length is 15 residues. The germline V gene has CDR1 PRHDT and CDR2 FYEKMQ (reference sequence). V gave up 4 bases and J gave up 0 bases, with 12 bases separating them.

At least ten counts were recorded for this clonotype. V gene TRBV6-1 combines with J gene TRBJ1-1; D is uncertain. CDR3 size: 13 residues. The germline V gene has CDR1 MNHNS and CDR2 SASEGT. The ends were cut back, 6 bases at V and 2 bases at J, with 10 bases in the middle. The CDR3 DNA sequence: TGTGCCAGCAGGGTACAGCGAAACACTGAAGCTTTCTTT. It is translated as CASRVQRNTEAFF.

The V call is TRBV2, the J call TRBJ1-5; 8 bases are a match to TRBD1. Germline V gene data show CDR1 as SNHLY and CDR2 as FYNNEI. V lost 7 bases, J lost 3 bases, and 5 bases stayed unmatched. The length of the CDR3 is 14 residues. The CDR3 DNA reads as TGTGCCAGCAAGGGACAGGTACTCAATCAGCCCCAGCATTTT. It specifies CASKGQVLNQPQHF. Together with reference TRBV2 and TRBJ1-5, the CDR3 gives the full variable domain: EPEVTQTPSHQVTQMGQEVILRCVPISNHLYFYWYRQILGQKVEFLVSFYNNEISEKSEIFDDQFSVERPDGSNFTLKIRSTKLEDSAMYFCASKGQVLNQPQHFGDGTRLSIL.

This clonotype occurred many times. This chain links TRBV7-9 with TRBJ2-5; TRBD2 might be the D (5 bases). The CDR3 length is 15 residues. V dropped 4 bases and J dropped 1 base, with 13 bases sitting between them. The germline gives CDR1 SEHNR, CDR2 FQNEAQ (reference sequence). CDR3 region: CASSYGGGFQETQYF. The CDR3 DNA sequence: TGTGCCAGCAGCTACGGAGGTGGTTTCCAAGAGACCCAGTACTTC.

This clonotype was counted between two and nine times. The chain employs TRBV4-1 and TRBJ1-2, with TRBD1 matching 8 bases. There are 15 residues in the CDR3. J gave up 5 bases and V 2 bases, and 7 bases lay outside the gene matches. Looked up from germline, CDR1 is MGHRA and CDR2 is YSYEKL. CDR3 nucleotides: TGCGCCAGCAGCCAATTTAGGGACAGGATTTATGGCTACACCTTC. It is translated as CASSQFRDRIYGYTF.

The chain uses TRBV3-1 and TRBJ2-7, with 7 bases aligning to TRBD2. The CDR3 spans 15 residues. The J segment lost 4 bases and the V segment lost 1 base, leaving 7 bases of the junction unmatched. CDR1 and CDR2 from the germline V gene are LGHDT and YNNKEL (reference sequence). The CDR3 reads CASSQGYGGIYEQYF. The DNA for the CDR3 is TGTGCCAGCAGCCAAGGTTACGGGGGGATTTACGAGCAGTACTTC.

The chain joins TRBV3-1 to TRBJ2-7; TRBD2 agrees at 13 bases. V gave up 5 bases and J gave up 3 bases; unmatched junction bases: 4. This CDR3 has 15 amino acids. In germline, CDR1 is LGHDT, CDR2 YNNKEL (reference sequence). The CDR3 bases are TGTGCCAGCAGCTCCGGGACTAGCGGGGTCTACGAGCAGTACTTC. Amino acids: CASSSGTSGVYEQYF.

This clonotype was counted a few times. This CDR3 is CASSPTGGGDTQYF. In nucleotides, the CDR3 is TGTGCCAGCAGTCCCACAGGGGGCGGAGATACGCAGTATTTT. J is TRBJ2-3 and V is TRBV12-3 or TRBV12-4; 9 nucleotides align to TRBD1. V shed 5 bases and J 5 bases; nucleotides not matched to a gene: 5. The length of the CDR3 is 14 residues.

Ten or more counts support this clonotype. The chain recombines TRBV20-1 with TRBJ2-3; maybe TRBD2 (6 bases). The germline gives CDR1 DFQATT, CDR2 SNEGSKA (reference sequence). The germline V and J ends were trimmed by 3 bases and 8 bases, with 18 bases remaining between them. The CDR3 covers 14 residues. This CDR3 is CSARTQSGSGTQYF. For the CDR3, the DNA is TGCAGTGCTAGGACGCAGTCGGGTAGCGGTACGCAGTATTTT.